This T cell receptor (beta chain) was sequenced in a study of blood T cell repertoires in COVID-19. Study-level information: Acute and convalescent COVID-19 specimens originated in the United States, Italy and Spain. Sample material is recorded as cDNA or gDNA derived from T cells, B-cell-depleted T cells, or PBMCs.

In the original workflow: Counts of nucleated cells, estimated from reference gene primer amplification, were obtained. TCRdb's table, derived via immunoSEQ multiplex PCR, lists solely in-frame clones and lacks some. V and J calls and clone size come straight from that table; D and trimming were deduced from the DNA. The repertoire consists of 200,000 to 300,000 clones, with approximately 84% occurring once and the leading ten covering roughly 4%. Trimming pared 2 bases from V and 8 bases from J, leaving 13 bases between. Germline values: CDR1 SGHTA, CDR2 FQGTGA. The CDR3 consists of 14 residues. The sequencing input was peripheral blood. The chain employs TRBV7-3 and TRBJ2-4; the D gene is possibly TRBD1 (7 bases). The sequence was obtained from a man in his fifties with acute or convalescent COVID-19. The CDR3: CASSLGGGGDIQYF. CDR3 DNA: TGTGCCAGCAGCTTAGGAGGGGGCGGGGACATTCAGTACTTC.